Sequencing of this T cell receptor (beta chain) was carried out in a study of blood T cell repertoires in COVID-19. Trimming left V 3 bases short and J 2 bases short, with 14 bases between. The CDR3 runs 16 residues. Per the germline V gene, CDR1 is MDHEN and CDR2 is SYDVKM. Data came from immunoSEQ multiplex PCR; TCRdb stores just in-frame clones and leaves some out. This sample has some 96,000 clones, with less than 90% found just once. The chain is built from TRBV28 and TRBJ1-5, with D possibly matching TRBD1 (5 bases). The sequenced sample consisted of peripheral blood. This TCR was recovered from a human donor in a cohort sampled during active COVID-19. CDR3 nucleotides: TGTGCCAGCAGTTTTATGGGAGGGACGGGCAATCAGCCCCAGCATTTT. It codes for CASSFMGGTGNQPQHF. Supplemented by reference TRBV28 and TRBJ1-5, the full variable domain reads DVKVTQSSRYLVKRTGEKVFLECVQDMDHENMFWYRQDPGLGLRLIYFSYDVKMKEKGDIPEGYSVSREKKERFSLILESASTNQTSMYLCASSFMGGTGNQPQHFGDGTRLSIL.